This note documents a single TCR beta chain sequence. Its antigen is currently unknown. The CDR3 loop spans 14 amino acids. V lost 6 bases and J 9 bases, leaving 21 bases between the germline ends. Germline V gene data show CDR1 as DFQATT and CDR2 as SNEGSKA (reference sequence). Findings and caveats of the study: In terms of TCR gene usage, tumor memory CD4+ T cells clustered together with blood and lymph node memory CD4+ cells, as well as with lymph node naive CD4+ cells.

MiXCR, applied by TCRdb to the 5' RACE reads, yields one record per CDR3 protein. The repertoire includes about 5,700 distinct CDR3 sequences, around a third of them detected once, and about 5% sits in the top ten. The sample was naive CD4+ T cells sorted from a lymph node. Specified subset: naive CD4+ T cells, CD4+CD45RA+CD25-. This rearrangement joins TRBV20-1 to TRBJ2-1, with D possibly being TRBD2 (7 bases). The sequence was collected from a female donor with breast cancer. CDR3 in amino acids: CSARQAGDRPEQFF. The CDR3 DNA follows: TGCAGTGCAAGACAGGCGGGAGATCGTCCTGAGCAGTTCTTC.